A single sample is the source of the 8 T cell receptor beta chains below, sequenced in a study of blood T cell repertoires in COVID-19. TCRdb keeps only in-frame clones here, not all; method: immunoSEQ multiplex PCR. Of about 270,000 clones in the sample, approximately 90% were seen once. Sequencing was carried out using PBMCs or T cells enriched from blood (not recorded which). The receptors were gathered from a man aged 35-49 years who had been exposed to COVID-19.

The chain couples TRBV9 to TRBJ2-7; tentative D call: TRBD1 (6 bases). The CDR3 runs 14 residues. Trimming cost V 2 bases and J 3 bases, with 12 bases left between them. Germline CDR1 reads SGDLS; CDR2 reads YYNGEE. The CDR3 loop reads CASSVTGTNYEQYF. The CDR3 nucleotides are TGTGCCAGCAGCGTCACCGGGACAAACTACGAGCAGTACTTC.

V gene TRBV29-1 combines with J gene TRBJ1-5, with 9 bases matching TRBD1. After removal of 6 bases from V and 5 bases from J, the junction contained 5 bases not matched to a gene. Germline V gene lookup returns CDR1 SQVTM and CDR2 ANQGSEA. This CDR3 contains 13 residues. The CDR3 DNA follows: TGCAGCGTAAAAAGGGACAGGGATCAGCCCCAGCATTTT. Amino acids: CSVKRDRDQPQHF.

J is TRBJ2-7 and V is TRBV6-5, with 10 bases aligning to TRBD1. Unmatched junction bases numbered 5, after V lost 0 bases and J lost 3 bases. This CDR3 contains 16 residues. Germline loops: CDR1 MNHEY, CDR2 SVGAGI. CDR3 in amino acids: CASSYSADRGFYEQYF. DNA of the CDR3: TGTGCCAGCAGTTACTCGGCGGACAGGGGGTTCTACGAGCAGTACTTC.

The V call is TRBV11-2, the J call TRBJ2-1, with D maybe TRBD1 (7 bases). Germline values: CDR1 SGHAT, CDR2 FQNNGV. With 5 bases removed from V and 7 bases from J, the gap between germline ends came to 27 bases. The CDR3 covers 18 residues. The CDR3 DNA sequence: TGTGCCAGCAGCACACAGGCCTGGGGTCAGGGGGGAAGTAATGAGCAGTTCTTC. Protein: CASSTQAWGQGGSNEQFF.

V usage is TRBV9 and J usage is TRBJ2-2; TRBD1 aligns across 8 bases. The CDR3 is 15 residues long. V shed 3 bases and J 1 base; nucleotides not matched to a gene: 2. Germline V CDR1 and CDR2: SGDLS, YYNGEE. The CDR3 DNA sequence: TGTGCCAGCAGCGGGACAGGGCTGAACACCGGGGAGCTGTTTTTT. Its translation is CASSGTGLNTGELFF.

The chain joins TRBV11-3 to TRBJ1-1; maybe TRBD1 (6 bases). The CDR3 spans 17 residues. The V end was cut by 1 base, the J end by 7 bases, with 22 bases between. The germline V gene encodes CDR1 SGHNT and CDR2 YENEEA. The CDR3 reads CASSLVLVSRTGNEAFF. In nucleotides, the CDR3 is TGTGCCAGCAGCTTAGTTCTTGTCTCTCGCACAGGGAATGAAGCTTTCTTT. Supplemented by reference TRBV11-3 and TRBJ1-1, the full variable domain reads EAGVVQSPRYKIIEKKQPVAFWCNPISGHNTLYWYLQNLGQGPELLIRYENEEAVDDSQLPKDRFSAERLKGVDSTLKIQPAELGDSAVYLCASSLVLVSRTGNEAFFGQGTRLTVV.

The chain uses TRBV5-5 and TRBJ2-7; no clear D. Between the trimmed V and J ends, which lost 2 bases and 0 bases, there was a span of 12 bases. CDR1 is SGHKS and CDR2 is YYEKEE in the germline V gene (reference sequence). CDR3 length equals 15 residues. The CDR3 is CASSFSLGLSYEQYF. CDR3 DNA sequence: TGTGCCAGCAGCTTCTCTCTGGGCCTCTCCTACGAGCAGTACTTC.

The chain recombines TRBV7-9 with TRBJ2-1; 14 nucleotides agree with TRBD2. This CDR3 has 19 residues. In germline, CDR1 is SEHNR, CDR2 FQNEAQ (reference sequence). The V gene end was trimmed by 1 base and the J gene end by 0 bases; junction bases not matched to a gene: 5. The CDR3 DNA follows: TGTGCCAGCAGCTTAGATGGGACTAGCGGGGGTAGCTCCTACAATGAGCAGTTCTTC. This gives the protein CASSLDGTSGGSSYNEQFF.